This TCR beta chain was sequenced for a study of blood T cell repertoires in COVID-19. Study-level background: T cells, B-cell-depleted T cells, or PBMCs provided the cDNA or gDNA that served as material.

Generated by immunoSEQ multiplex PCR, the TCRdb table keeps only in-frame clones and is missing some. The sample includes more than 200,000 clones, 70% to 90% seen only once; the top ten take 10% to 13%. The CDR3 is made up of 14 amino acids. Trimming cost V 8 bases and J 4 bases, with 14 bases left between them. The germline V gene encodes CDR1 MNHEY and CDR2 SVGAGI. The specimen sequenced was peripheral blood. This TCR came from a woman aged 45 to 65 with COVID-19, enrolled during active disease. This chain connects TRBV6-5 to TRBJ2-2; tentative D call: TRBD2 (5 bases). The CDR3 bases are TGTGCCAGCCCTAGCTCCCCGTTCACCGGGGAGCTGTTTTTT. Its protein is CASPSSPFTGELFF.